These 30 T cell receptor beta chains were all obtained from the same sample, sequenced in a study of cytomegalovirus exposure and HLA in healthy donors. Sequencing used immunoSEQ multiplex PCR; TCRdb keeps in-frame clones, though not all of them. The sample yields about 190,000 clones, about 86% seen once. The sample consisted of PBMCs. The source of these receptors is a woman aged 18-29 years in good health and CMV-seropositive.

The chain has TRBV7-9 and TRBJ2-1; TRBD1 matches at 10 bases. Germline values: CDR1 SEHNR, CDR2 FQNEAQ (reference sequence). The CDR3 runs 14 residues. The trim removed 5 bases at V and 6 bases at J, leaving 4 bases unmatched. The CDR3 here is CASSRRDRGNEQFF. The CDR3 DNA reads TGTGCCAGCAGCCGCCGGGACAGGGGCAATGAGCAGTTCTTC.

V and J are TRBV27 and TRBJ1-4; D possibly corresponds to TRBD1 (5 bases). Germline V gene sequence: CDR1 MNHEY, CDR2 SMNVEV (reference sequence). This CDR3 comprises 15 residues. The ends were cut back, 5 bases at V and 4 bases at J, with 14 bases in the middle. The CDR3 region is CASSPRRGGNEKLFF. As DNA, the CDR3 is TGTGCCAGCAGTCCCCGGAGGGGCGGTAATGAAAAACTGTTTTTT. Full variable domain (rest looked up from reference TRBV27 and TRBJ1-4): EAQVTQNPRYLITVTGKKLTVTCSQNMNHEYMSWYRQDPGLGLRQIYYSMNVEVTDKGDVPEGYKVSRKEKRNFPLILESPSPNQTSLYFCASSPRRGGNEKLFFGSGTQLSVL.

V is TRBV9 and J is TRBJ2-1; a possible D gene is TRBD1 (6 bases). CDR3 length: 15 residues. Germline CDR1 SGDLS, CDR2 YYNGEE. V gave up 0 bases and J gave up 6 bases, with 13 bases separating them. Here the CDR3 reads CASSVGGGPSNEQFF. CDR3 DNA: TGTGCCAGCAGCGTAGGTGGGGGCCCGAGCAATGAGCAGTTCTTC.

This clone was counted a single time. V and J are TRBV2 and TRBJ2-5, with TRBD2 matching 8 bases. V was clipped by 4 bases and J by 3 bases; unmatched bases: 13. Germline CDR1 reads SNHLY; CDR2 reads FYNNEI. CDR3 length: 17 residues. The CDR3 coding sequence is TGTGCCAGCAGTGCGGATTTCGGGGGACTAGTGAAAGAGACCCAGTACTTC. This translates into CASSADFGGLVKETQYF.

This clone has only one observation. Other DNA sequences in this specimen translate into the identical CDR3. The J gene is TRBJ2-3, the V gene TRBV27; the match to TRBD2 covers 12 bases. Trimming removed 4 bases from V and 5 bases from J; junction bases left unmatched: 7. The germline V gene encodes CDR1 MNHEY and CDR2 SMNVEV (reference sequence). The CDR3 contains 16 residues. DNA for the CDR3: TGTGCCAGCAGTTACAAAGGACTAGCGGGAATAGATACGCAGTATTTT. This encodes CASSYKGLAGIDTQYF.

In its sample, this clone was seen once. This chain connects TRBV2 to TRBJ2-1; TRBD2 aligns across 15 bases. With V trimmed by 5 bases and J by 5 bases, 7 bases remained unmatched. Germline V lookup: CDR1 SNHLY, CDR2 FYNNEI. CDR3 length: 17 residues. CDR3 loop: CASSHGLAGGLHNEQFF. In nucleotides, the CDR3 is TGTGCCAGCAGTCACGGACTAGCGGGGGGGCTCCACAATGAGCAGTTCTTC.

The chain is built from TRBV9 and TRBJ2-1; 7 bases fit TRBD1. V trimming: 0 bases; J trimming: 6 bases; junction bases outside the gene matches: 6. Germline lookup yields CDR1 SGDLS and CDR2 YYNGEE. The CDR3 has 15 amino acids. This CDR3 is CASSVAEGALNEQFF. The CDR3 bases are TGTGCCAGCAGCGTAGCTGAGGGGGCACTCAATGAGCAGTTCTTC.

The rearrangement joins TRBV29-1 to TRBJ1-2; 10 bases are shared with TRBD1. CDR1 SQVTM and CDR2 ANQGSEA come from the germline V gene. The CDR3 spans 14 residues. Unmatched junction bases numbered 6, after V lost 4 bases and J lost 4 bases. The CDR3 coding sequence is TGCAGCGTTGCTCCGGGACAGGGGTTCTATGGCTACACCTTC. Residues: CSVAPGQGFYGYTF.

Comments on this clone: Different DNA sequences within this sample yield the same CDR3. V usage is TRBV11-2 and J usage is TRBJ1-4; no definite D call. This CDR3 comprises 13 residues. Germline CDR1 is SGHAT and CDR2 is FQNNGV. V shed 5 bases and J shed 0 bases, with 4 bases lying between them. The CDR3 loop reads CASSPSTNEKLFF. The CDR3, as DNA: TGTGCCAGCAGCCCCTCAACTAATGAAAAACTGTTTTTT.

This clone occurred a few times. This chain uses TRBV29-1 with TRBJ1-1; TRBD1 matches 7 bases. The J segment lost 8 bases and the V segment lost 3 bases, leaving 3 bases of the junction unmatched. Germline V gene data show CDR1 as SQVTM and CDR2 as ANQGSEA. This CDR3 contains 11 residues. CDR3 in amino acids: CSVEGTVEAFF. CDR3 coding DNA: TGCAGCGTTGAGGGGACAGTGGAAGCTTTCTTT.

This sequence joins TRBV5-6 and TRBJ2-7; 7 bases align to TRBD2. J gave up 0 bases and V 0 bases, and 3 bases lay outside the gene matches. The CDR3 totals 15 residues. The germline V gene encodes CDR1 SGHDT and CDR2 YYEEEE. DNA of the CDR3: TGTGCCAGCAGCTTGGGGGGAGGGAGCTCCTACGAGCAGTACTTC. As protein: CASSLGGGSSYEQYF.

V gene TRBV7-8 combines with J gene TRBJ1-1; 9 nucleotides align to TRBD1. This CDR3 region has 14 residues. Losses at the gene ends were 0 bases for V and 7 bases for J; bases not matched to a gene: 3. CDR1 is SGHVS and CDR2 is FQNEAQ in the germline V gene. The CDR3 sequence is CASSLAGQGSEAFF. CDR3 nucleotide sequence: TGTGCCAGCAGCTTAGCAGGACAGGGGAGTGAAGCTTTCTTT.

The chain has TRBV5-6 and TRBJ2-7; 10 bases align to TRBD1. Germline CDR1 and CDR2: SGHDT and YYEEEE. The trim removed 2 bases at V and 3 bases at J, leaving 5 bases unmatched. The CDR3 contains 15 residues. This chain's CDR3 is CASSFRDRGGYEQYF. As DNA, the CDR3 is TGTGCCAGCAGCTTCAGGGACAGGGGTGGCTACGAGCAGTACTTC.

V is TRBV6-6 and J is TRBJ2-3; a possible D gene is TRBD1 (6 bases). V was trimmed by 4 bases and J by 0 bases, leaving 8 bases between them. CDR1 is MNHNY, CDR2 SVGAGI, per germline (reference sequence). This CDR3 comprises 14 residues. The CDR3 spells CASSSGGSTDTQYF. The CDR3 DNA is TGTGCCAGCAGTTCTGGGGGCAGCACAGATACGCAGTATTTT.

The gene calls are TRBV5-1 and TRBJ1-6; a weak D match, TRBD1 (5 bases). The CDR3 sequence is 14 residues long. The V and J ends lost 0 bases and 7 bases respectively, with 8 bases between them. In germline, CDR1 is SGHRS, CDR2 YFSETQ. Here the CDR3 DNA reads TGCGCCAGCAGCTTGGGGGGCCAAAATTCACCCCTCCACTTT. It codes for CASSLGGQNSPLHF.

This chain connects TRBV18 to TRBJ1-2; 7 nucleotides line up with TRBD1. The CDR3 contains 14 residues. Germline-derived CDR1 and CDR2 are KGHSH and LQKENI. The V and J ends lost 3 bases and 6 bases, in that order; junction bases with no gene match: 7. For the CDR3, the DNA is TGTGCCAGCTCACCCCCGGGACAGTGGGATGGCTACACCTTC. This encodes CASSPPGQWDGYTF.

This chain connects TRBV7-2 to TRBJ1-5; D call uncertain. Germline CDR1 SGHTA, CDR2 FQGNSA. The V and J ends lost 5 bases and 2 bases respectively, with 7 bases between them. The CDR3 consists of 13 residues. In nucleotides, the CDR3 is TGTGCCAGCAGCGAAGCACGCAATCAGCCCCAGCATTTT. This gives the protein CASSEARNQPQHF.

The CDR3 loop reads CASGRGDYEQYF. CDR3 in DNA: TGTGCCAGCGGGAGGGGGGACTACGAGCAGTACTTC. The chain combines TRBV9 with TRBJ2-7; possible D gene TRBD2, 7 bases. The germline V and J ends were trimmed by 7 bases and 3 bases, with 11 bases remaining between them. Per germline, CDR1 SGDLS and CDR2 YYNGEE. CDR3 length equals 12 residues.

This chain links TRBV4-3 with TRBJ2-2; the D is unclear. Germline V CDR1 and CDR2: LGHNA, YSLEER. The CDR3 consists of 14 residues. V lost 5 bases and J 2 bases, leaving 9 bases between the germline ends. CDR3 region: CASSKTDNTGELFF. In DNA form, the CDR3 reads TGCGCCAGCAGCAAAACAGATAACACCGGGGAGCTGTTTTTT.

The chain joins TRBV5-1 to TRBJ2-2; 9 nucleotides agree with TRBD1. The CDR3 is 16 amino acids. Germline-derived CDR1 and CDR2 are SGHRS and YFSETQ. V lost 2 bases and J lost 4; bases outside the gene matches: 6. The CDR3 here is CASSLSGTGPTGELFF. The DNA for the CDR3 is TGCGCCAGCAGCTTAAGTGGGACAGGGCCCACCGGGGAGCTGTTTTTT.

The chain carries TRBV29-1 and TRBJ1-5; D is perhaps TRBD1 (5 bases). The CDR3 is made up of 12 amino acids. Germline-derived CDR1 and CDR2 are SQVTM and ANQGSEA. Trimming took off 6 bases at V and 9 bases at J, with 15 bases between the two ends. For the CDR3, the DNA is TGCAGCGTAATGACAGTGCCTCGGCCCCAGCATTTT. Translated: CSVMTVPRPQHF. The full variable domain, rest sourced from reference TRBV29-1 and TRBJ1-5, is SAVISQKPSRDICQRGTSLTIQCQVDSQVTMMFWYRQQPGQSLTLIATANQGSEATYESGFVIDKFPISRPNLTFSTLTVSNMSPEDSSIYLCSVMTVPRPQHFGDGTRLSIL.

The genes are TRBV7-6 and TRBJ2-2, with 9 bases matching TRBD1. After removal of 3 bases from V and 4 bases from J, the junction contained 6 bases not matched to a gene. This CDR3 has 16 residues. The V gene's germline CDR1 is SGHVS and CDR2 FNYEAQ. CDR3 amino acids: CASSFRQGGFTGELFF. CDR3 in DNA: TGTGCCAGCAGCTTCCGACAGGGGGGATTCACCGGGGAGCTGTTTTTT. Drawing the rest from reference TRBV7-6 and TRBJ2-2, the complete variable domain is GAGVSQSPRYKVTKRGQDVALRCDPISGHVSLYWYRQALGQGPEFLTYFNYEAQQDKSGLPNDRFSAERPEGSISTLTIQRTEQRDSAMYRCASSFRQGGFTGELFFGEGSRLTVL.

The sample holds a few counts of this clone. The V call is TRBV4-1, the J call TRBJ1-3; D is unresolved. Germline-derived CDR1 and CDR2 are MGHRA and YSYEKL. The CDR3 extends over 13 amino acids. The V end was cut by 5 bases, the J end by 2 bases, with 7 bases between. The CDR3 sequence: CASSVGTGNTIYF. The CDR3 region has the DNA TGCGCCAGCAGCGTCGGTACTGGAAACACCATATATTTT.

The V call is TRBV18, the J call TRBJ2-5; D remains ambiguous. Germline CDR1 reads KGHSH; CDR2 reads LQKENI. The CDR3 sequence is 11 residues long. V lost 3 bases to trimming and J lost 5 bases, with 4 bases between them. The CDR3 spells CASSPSETQYF. The CDR3 bases are TGTGCCAGCTCACCCAGTGAGACCCAGTACTTC.

V and J are TRBV4-2 and TRBJ1-3, with no clear D. Trimming shortened V by 0 bases and J by 2 bases, and 14 bases separated the two germline ends. The CDR3 loop spans 17 amino acids. Germline CDR1 LGHNA, CDR2 YNFKEQ. In DNA, the CDR3 is TGTGCCAGCAGCCAAGAGAGAGGTTTGGGTACTGGAAACACCATATATTTT. Translation gives CASSQERGLGTGNTIYF.

The chain joins TRBV15 to TRBJ1-3; D not certain. The germline CDR1 and CDR2 sequences are LNHNV and YYDKDF (reference sequence). Trimming pared 2 bases from V and 11 bases from J, leaving 16 bases between. This CDR3 has 14 residues. CDR3 residues: CATSRRTDPAAIYF. The CDR3, as DNA: TGTGCCACCAGCAGAAGGACTGACCCAGCCGCCATATATTTT.

This clone showed up just a few times. The chain is built from TRBV25-1 and TRBJ1-6; 7 bases are a match to TRBD1. V was pared by 10 bases and J by 7 bases, with 7 bases of the junction left unmatched. The germline gives CDR1 MGHDK, CDR2 SYGVNS. The CDR3 consists of 13 residues. The CDR3 sequence is CATSDRLNSPLHF. In DNA, the CDR3 is TGTGCCACCTCGGACAGGTTGAATTCACCCCTCCACTTT.

The rearrangement joins TRBV19 to TRBJ1-1, with 7 positions matching TRBD1. CDR3 length equals 14 residues. After removal of 5 bases from V and 4 bases from J, the junction contained 7 bases not matched to a gene. Germline V gives CDR1 LNHDA, CDR2 SQIVND (reference sequence). CDR3 residues: CASSQTGKGTEAFF. The CDR3 DNA follows: TGTGCCAGTAGTCAGACAGGGAAAGGCACTGAAGCTTTCTTT.

The chain uses TRBV5-4 and TRBJ2-6; D possibly corresponds to TRBD2 (5 bases). The CDR3 has 16 residues. V was trimmed by 3 bases and J by 0 bases, leaving 10 bases between them. Germline V gives CDR1 SGHNT, CDR2 YYREEE (reference sequence). The chain's CDR3 is CASSWERSSGANVLTF. DNA for the CDR3: TGTGCCAGCAGCTGGGAGAGAAGCTCTGGGGCCAACGTCCTGACTTTC. The full variable domain, completed using reference TRBV5-4 and TRBJ2-6, is ETGVTQSPTHLIKTRGQQVTLRCSSQSGHNTVSWYQQALGQGPQFIFQYYREEENGRGNFPPRFSGLQFPNYSSELNVNALELDDSALYLCASSWERSSGANVLTFGAGSRLTVL.

The chain recombines TRBV5-6 with TRBJ1-2; tentatively, D is TRBD1 (5 bases). The CDR3 extends over 14 amino acids. From germline, CDR1 is SGHDT and CDR2 YYEEEE. V was clipped by 4 bases and J by 7 bases, with 17 bases between them. Here the CDR3 DNA reads TGTGCCAGCAGCCCTCGGCGGGGACTTGGTGGCTACACCTTC. It yields the protein CASSPRRGLGGYTF.